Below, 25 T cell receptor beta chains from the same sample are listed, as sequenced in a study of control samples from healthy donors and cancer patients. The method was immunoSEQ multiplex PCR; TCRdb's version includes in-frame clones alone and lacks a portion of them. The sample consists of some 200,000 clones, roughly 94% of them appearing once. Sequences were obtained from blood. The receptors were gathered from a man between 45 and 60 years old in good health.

This chain's CDR3 is CASSEYTDTQYF. CDR3 DNA sequence: TGTGCCAGTAGTGAGTACACAGATACGCAGTATTTT. This sequence joins TRBV19 and TRBJ2-3; D call uncertain. The CDR3 sequence is 12 residues long. V was shortened by 5 bases and J by 2 bases, with 5 bases between the two germline ends. Germline CDR1 reads LNHDA; CDR2 reads SQIVND (reference sequence).

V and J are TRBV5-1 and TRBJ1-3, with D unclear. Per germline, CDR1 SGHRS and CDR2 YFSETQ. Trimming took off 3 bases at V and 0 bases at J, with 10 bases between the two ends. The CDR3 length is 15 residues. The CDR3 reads CASSSTASSGNTIYF. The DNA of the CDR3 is TGCGCCAGCAGCTCCACAGCATCCTCTGGAAACACCATATATTTT. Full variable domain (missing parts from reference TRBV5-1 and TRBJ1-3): KAGVTQTPRYLIKTRGQQVTLSCSPISGHRSVSWYQQTPGQGLQFLFEYFSETQRNKGNFPGRFSGRQFSNSRSEMNVSTLELGDSALYLCASSSTASSGNTIYFGEGSWLTVV.

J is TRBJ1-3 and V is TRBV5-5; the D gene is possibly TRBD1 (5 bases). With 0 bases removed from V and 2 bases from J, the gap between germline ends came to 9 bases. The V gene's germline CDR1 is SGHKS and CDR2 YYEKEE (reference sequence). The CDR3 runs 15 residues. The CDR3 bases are TGTGCCAGCAGCTTGGATGGAGGGGCTGGAAACACCATATATTTT. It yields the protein CASSLDGGAGNTIYF.

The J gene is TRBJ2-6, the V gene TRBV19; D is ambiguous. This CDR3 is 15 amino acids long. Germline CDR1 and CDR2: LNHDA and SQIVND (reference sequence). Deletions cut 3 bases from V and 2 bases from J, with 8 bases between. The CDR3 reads CASSIHGPGANVLTF. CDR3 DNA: TGTGCCAGTAGTATCCACGGGCCTGGGGCCAACGTCCTGACTTTC.

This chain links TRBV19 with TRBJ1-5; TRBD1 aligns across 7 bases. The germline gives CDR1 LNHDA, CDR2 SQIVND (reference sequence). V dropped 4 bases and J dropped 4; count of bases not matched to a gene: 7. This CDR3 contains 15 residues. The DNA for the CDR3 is TGTGCCAGTAGTACCGGGACAGAGGTTAATCAGCCCCAGCATTTT. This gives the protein CASSTGTEVNQPQHF. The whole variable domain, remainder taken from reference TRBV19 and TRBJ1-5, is DGGITQSPKYLFRKEGQNVTLSCEQNLNHDAMYWYRQDPGQGLRLIYYSQIVNDFQKGDIAEGYSVSREKKESFPLTVTSAQKNPTAFYLCASSTGTEVNQPQHFGDGTRLSIL.

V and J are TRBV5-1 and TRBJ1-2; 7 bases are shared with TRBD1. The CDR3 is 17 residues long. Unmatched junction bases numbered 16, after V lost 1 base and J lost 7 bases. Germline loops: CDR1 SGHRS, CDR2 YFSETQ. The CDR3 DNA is TGCGCCAGCAGCTTGCTGGTAACGAATACAGGGGACGGTGGCTACACCTTC. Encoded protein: CASSLLVTNTGDGGYTF.

The CDR3 region is CASSLPGQGRISGNTIYF. The CDR3, as DNA: TGTGCCAGCAGTTTACCGGGACAGGGGAGAATCTCTGGAAACACCATATATTTT. The chain employs TRBV27 and TRBJ1-3; 10 bases agree with TRBD1. Germline CDR1 is MNHEY and CDR2 is SMNVEV (reference sequence). Losses at the gene ends were 2 bases for V and 0 bases for J; bases not matched to a gene: 7. The CDR3 sequence is 18 residues long.

CDR3 bases: TGTGCCAGCGTTACAGGGGACGGCTACACCTTC. The encoded protein is CASVTGDGYTF. The chain employs TRBV28 and TRBJ1-2; 7 nucleotides agree with TRBD1. Trimming removed 8 bases from V and 8 bases from J; junction bases left unmatched: 5. This CDR3 is 11 amino acids long. Germline V CDR1 and CDR2: MDHEN, SYDVKM.

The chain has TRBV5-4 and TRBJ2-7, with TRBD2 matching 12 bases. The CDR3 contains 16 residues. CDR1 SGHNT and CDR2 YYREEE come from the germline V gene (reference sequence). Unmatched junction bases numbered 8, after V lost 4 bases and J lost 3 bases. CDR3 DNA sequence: TGTGCCAGCAGCCTAGCGGGGGGGGCCGGCCTCTACGAGCAGTACTTC. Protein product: CASSLAGGAGLYEQYF.

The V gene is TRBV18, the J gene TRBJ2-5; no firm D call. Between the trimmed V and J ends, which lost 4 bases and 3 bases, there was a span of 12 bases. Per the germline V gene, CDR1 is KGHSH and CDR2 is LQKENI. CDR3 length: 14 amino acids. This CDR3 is CASSRDIVEETQYF. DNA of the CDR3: TGTGCCAGCTCACGGGATATAGTGGAAGAGACCCAGTACTTC.

This CDR3 is CASSLTGDQPQHF. CDR3 nucleotide sequence: TGTGCCAGCAGCTTAACTGGGGATCAGCCCCAGCATTTT. This sequence joins TRBV7-3 and TRBJ1-5; D is undetermined. V lost 0 bases and J 5 bases, leaving 5 bases between the germline ends. Germline CDR1 reads SGHTA; CDR2 reads FQGTGA. The CDR3 is 13 amino acids.

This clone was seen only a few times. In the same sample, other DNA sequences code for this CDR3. As DNA, the CDR3 is TGTGCCAGCAGCGGGGACGGTAACACTGAAGCTTTCTTT. Translated: CASSGDGNTEAFF. The chain couples TRBV3-1 (or the pseudogene TRBV3-2) to TRBJ1-1; D perhaps matches TRBD1 (5 bases). V lost 5 bases, J lost 2 bases, and 9 bases lay in between. The CDR3 length is 13 residues. Germline V lookup: CDR1 LGHDT, CDR2 YNNKEL (reference sequence).

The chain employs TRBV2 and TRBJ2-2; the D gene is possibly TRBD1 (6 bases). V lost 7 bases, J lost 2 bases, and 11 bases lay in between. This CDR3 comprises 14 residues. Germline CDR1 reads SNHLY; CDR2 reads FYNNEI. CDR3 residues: CASKTGVNTGELFF. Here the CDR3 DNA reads TGTGCCAGCAAGACAGGAGTTAACACCGGGGAGCTGTTTTTT.

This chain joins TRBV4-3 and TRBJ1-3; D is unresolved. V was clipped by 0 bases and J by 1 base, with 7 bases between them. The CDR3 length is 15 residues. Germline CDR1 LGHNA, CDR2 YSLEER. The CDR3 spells CASSQDRLSGNTIYF. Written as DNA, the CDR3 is TGCGCCAGCAGCCAAGATCGACTATCTGGAAACACCATATATTTT.

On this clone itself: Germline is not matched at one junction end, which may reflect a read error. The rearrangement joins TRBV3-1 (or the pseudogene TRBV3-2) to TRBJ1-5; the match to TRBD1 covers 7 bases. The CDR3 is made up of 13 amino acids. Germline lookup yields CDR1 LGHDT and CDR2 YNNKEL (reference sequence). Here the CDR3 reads CASSKDREQPQHF. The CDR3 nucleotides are TGTGCCAGCAGCAAAGACAGGGAACAGCCCCAGCATTTT.

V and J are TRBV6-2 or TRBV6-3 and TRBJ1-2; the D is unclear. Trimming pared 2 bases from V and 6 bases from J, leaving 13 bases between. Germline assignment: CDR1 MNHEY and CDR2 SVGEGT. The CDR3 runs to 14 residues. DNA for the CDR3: TGTGCCAGCAGTTACAGTGTTAGGGTCGATGGCTACACCTTC. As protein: CASSYSVRVDGYTF.

CDR3 nucleotide sequence: TGTGCCAGCAAAGGACGGAGCAATCAGCCCCAGCATTTT. Translation gives CASKGRSNQPQHF. The chain recombines TRBV6-5 with TRBJ1-5; D gene uncertain. Germline loops: CDR1 MNHEY, CDR2 SVGAGI. V lost 7 bases and J lost 1, with 8 bases in between. CDR3 size: 13 residues.

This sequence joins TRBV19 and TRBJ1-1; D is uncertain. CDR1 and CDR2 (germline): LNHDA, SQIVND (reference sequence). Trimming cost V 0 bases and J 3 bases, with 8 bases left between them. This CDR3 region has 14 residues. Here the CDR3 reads CASSIDGQDTEAFF. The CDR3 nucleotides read TGTGCCAGTAGTATAGATGGGCAAGACACTGAAGCTTTCTTT.

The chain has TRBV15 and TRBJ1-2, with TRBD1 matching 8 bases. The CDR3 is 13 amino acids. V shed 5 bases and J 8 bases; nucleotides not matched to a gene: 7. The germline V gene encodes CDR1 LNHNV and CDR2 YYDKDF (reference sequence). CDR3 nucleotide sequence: TGTGCCACCAGCGTGGACAGGGCTTGGGGCTACACCTTC. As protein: CATSVDRAWGYTF. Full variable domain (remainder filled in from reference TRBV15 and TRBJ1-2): DAMVIQNPRYQVTQFGKPVTLSCSQTLNHNVMYWYQQKSSQAPKLLFHYYDKDFNNEADTPDNFQSRRPNTSFCFLDIRSPGLGDTAMYLCATSVDRAWGYTFGSGTRLTVV.

DNA for the CDR3: TGTGCCAGCGGGACAGGGGACACAGATACGCAGTATTTT. Translation: CASGTGDTDTQYF. V usage is TRBV6-5 and J usage is TRBJ2-3; TRBD1 aligns across 10 bases. The CDR3 covers 13 residues. Germline CDR1 is MNHEY and CDR2 is SVGAGI. V dropped 8 bases and J dropped 2; count of bases not matched to a gene: 1.

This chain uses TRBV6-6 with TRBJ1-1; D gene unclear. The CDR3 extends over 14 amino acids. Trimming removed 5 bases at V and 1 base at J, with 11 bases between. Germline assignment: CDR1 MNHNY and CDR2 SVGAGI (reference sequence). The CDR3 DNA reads TGTGCCAGCAGTCCCGGTAGTCGGAACACTGAAGCTTTCTTT. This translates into CASSPGSRNTEAFF.

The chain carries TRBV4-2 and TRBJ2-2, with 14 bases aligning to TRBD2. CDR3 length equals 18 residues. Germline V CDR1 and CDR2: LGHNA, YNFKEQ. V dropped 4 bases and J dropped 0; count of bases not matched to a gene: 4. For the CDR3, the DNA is TGTGCCAGCAGCCCACGGACTAGCGGGGGGCCGAACACCGGGGAGCTGTTTTTT. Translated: CASSPRTSGGPNTGELFF.

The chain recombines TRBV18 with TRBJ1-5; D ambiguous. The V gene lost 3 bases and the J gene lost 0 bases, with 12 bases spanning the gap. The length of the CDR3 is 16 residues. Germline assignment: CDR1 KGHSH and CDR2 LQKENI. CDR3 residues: CASSPSVGVSNQPQHF. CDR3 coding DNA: TGTGCCAGCTCACCCTCCGTCGGCGTTAGCAATCAGCCCCAGCATTTT.

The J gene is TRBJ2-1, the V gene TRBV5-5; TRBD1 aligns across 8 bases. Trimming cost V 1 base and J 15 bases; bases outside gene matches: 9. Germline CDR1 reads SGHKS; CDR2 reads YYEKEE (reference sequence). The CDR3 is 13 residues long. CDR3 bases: TGTGCCAGCAGCTTGTCCCTCCAGGGGGCGGGGTTCTTC. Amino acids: CASSLSLQGAGFF.

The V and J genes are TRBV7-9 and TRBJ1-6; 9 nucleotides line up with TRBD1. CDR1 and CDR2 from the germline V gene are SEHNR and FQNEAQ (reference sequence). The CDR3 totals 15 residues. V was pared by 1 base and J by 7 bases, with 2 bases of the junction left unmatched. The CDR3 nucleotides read TGTGCCAGCAGCTTAGGGACAGGGGTAAATTCACCCCTCCACTTT. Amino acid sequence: CASSLGTGVNSPLHF.